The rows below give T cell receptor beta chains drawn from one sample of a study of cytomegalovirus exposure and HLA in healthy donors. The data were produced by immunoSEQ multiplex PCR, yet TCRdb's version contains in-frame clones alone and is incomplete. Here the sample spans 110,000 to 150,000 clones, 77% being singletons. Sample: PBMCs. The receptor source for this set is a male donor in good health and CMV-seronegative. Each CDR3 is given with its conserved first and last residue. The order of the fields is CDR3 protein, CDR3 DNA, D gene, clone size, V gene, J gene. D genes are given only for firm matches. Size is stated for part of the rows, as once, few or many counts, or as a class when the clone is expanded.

CASSPLTTGISGNTIYF	TGCGCCAGCAGCCCGCTGACTACCGGGATCTCTGGAAACACCATATATTTT	-	-	TRBV4-1	TRBJ1-3
CASSSTGGYGYTF	TGCGCCAGCAGCTCGACAGGGGGGTATGGCTACACCTTC	TRBD1	-	TRBV5-1	TRBJ1-2
CAWSVGHPIEQYF	TGTGCCTGGAGCGTAGGACACCCTATAGAGCAGTACTTC	-	few	TRBV30	TRBJ2-7
CASSLSPSGGPGRQETQYF	TGCGCCAGCAGCTTGAGTCCTAGCGGGGGGCCAGGACGTCAAGAGACCCAGTACTTC	TRBD2	-	TRBV5-1	TRBJ2-5
CASSLQGSSQETQYF	TGTGCCAGTAGTCTGCAGGGTAGCAGCCAAGAGACCCAGTACTTC	-	-	TRBV19	TRBJ2-5
CASSYSGASTDTQYF	TGTGCCAGCAGTTACTCGGGGGCTAGCACAGATACGCAGTATTTT	-	-	TRBV6-6	TRBJ2-3
CASSLASGGDEQYF	TGTGCCAGCAGCTTAGCTAGCGGGGGAGACGAGCAGTACTTC	TRBD2	few	TRBV7-9	TRBJ2-7
CASSDSIRGRGGYTF	TGTGCCAGCAGTGACTCCATAAGGGGGCGAGGTGGCTACACCTTC	TRBD1	-	TRBV6-4	TRBJ1-2
CASSTLAGGRETQYF	TGTGCCAGCAGTACACTAGCGGGGGGGCGGGAGACCCAGTACTTC	TRBD2	-	TRBV6-1	TRBJ2-5
CASSGTHSNTDTQYF	TGTGCCAGCAGTGGGACTCATTCGAACACAGATACGCAGTATTTT	-	few	TRBV6-4	TRBJ2-3
CASSYTGQSNGYTF	TGTGCCAGCAGTTACACGGGACAGTCGAATGGCTACACCTTC	TRBD1	-	TRBV6-5	TRBJ1-2
CASSYSAGVDQPQHF	TGTGCCAGCAGTTACTCGGCAGGGGTGGATCAGCCCCAGCATTTT	-	-	TRBV6-5	TRBJ1-5
CASSRTGTENTGELFF	TGTGCCAGCAGTCGCACCGGGACTGAGAACACCGGGGAGCTGTTTTTT	-	-	TRBV6-6	TRBJ2-2
CASSEPAGGTGELFF	TGCGCCAGCAGTGAGCCGGCGGGAGGTACCGGGGAGCTGTTTTTT	TRBD2	-	TRBV10-2	TRBJ2-2
CASSIGQGPYNEQFF	TGTGCCAGTAGTATAGGGCAGGGGCCCTACAATGAGCAGTTCTTC	-	-	TRBV19	TRBJ2-1
CASSERSDGYTF	TGTGCCAGCAGTGAAAGAAGCGATGGCTACACCTTC	-	-	TRBV6-1	TRBJ1-2
CASSWTPGWGANVLTF	TGTGCCAGCAGTTGGACTCCGGGGTGGGGGGCCAACGTCCTGACTTTC	-	-	TRBV6-6	TRBJ2-6
CASSRDRIQETQYF	TGTGCCAGCAGCCGGGACAGAATTCAAGAGACCCAGTACTTC	TRBD1	-	TRBV27	TRBJ2-5
CAWSGTGRNQPQHF	TGTGCCTGGAGTGGGACAGGGCGCAATCAGCCCCAGCATTTT	TRBD1	-	TRBV30	TRBJ1-5
CASRVGHQNTEAFF	TGTGCCAGCCGGGTGGGACACCAGAACACTGAAGCTTTCTTT	-	few	TRBV25-1	TRBJ1-1
CASSLSTGDYGYTF	TGTGCCAGCAGCTTGTCGACAGGGGACTATGGCTACACCTTC	TRBD1	-	TRBV5-8	TRBJ1-2
CASSPSLAVYNEQFF	TGTGCCAGCTCACCAAGCCTAGCGGTATACAATGAGCAGTTCTTC	TRBD2	once	TRBV18	TRBJ2-1
CASSLAIDTQYF	TGCGCCAGCAGCTTGGCCATAGATACGCAGTATTTT	-	-	TRBV5-1	TRBJ2-3
CASSSRRDANEKLFF	TGTGCCAGCAGTTCCCGCCGGGATGCTAATGAAAAACTGTTTTTT	-	-	TRBV27	TRBJ1-4
CASRPLAGSSYNEQFF	TGCGCCAGCAGGCCACTAGCGGGGAGCTCCTACAATGAGCAGTTCTTC	TRBD2	-	TRBV5-1	TRBJ2-1
CASSEQSSTDTQYF	TGCGCCAGCAGCGAGCAATCTAGCACAGATACGCAGTATTTT	-	-	TRBV5-1	TRBJ2-3
CASSSRGEQFF	TGTGCCAGTAGTAGCCGGGGGGAGCAGTTCTTC	-	-	TRBV19	TRBJ2-1
CASSLRTGGANTEAFF	TGTGCCAGTAGTCTACGGACAGGGGGAGCGAACACTGAAGCTTTCTTT	TRBD1	-	TRBV19	TRBJ1-1
CASSFHLTGAGGNQPQHF	TGTGCCAGCAGCTTCCACCTGACAGGGGCTGGGGGTAATCAGCCCCAGCATTTT	TRBD1	-	TRBV5-4	TRBJ1-5
CASSQASGANVLTF	TGCGCCAGCAGCCAGGCCTCTGGGGCCAACGTCCTGACTTTC	-	-	TRBV5-1	TRBJ2-6
CASSTDRASYEQYF	TGTGCCAGTAGTACCGACAGGGCCTCCTACGAGCAGTACTTC	TRBD1	-	TRBV19	TRBJ2-7
CASRLTSGFNAGELFF	TGTGCCAGCAGATTGACTAGCGGGTTCAACGCCGGGGAGCTGTTTTTT	TRBD2	-	TRBV6-4	TRBJ2-2
CASSQVSRTPSPYEQYF	TGTGCCAGCAGCCAAGTATCGCGGACCCCTAGCCCCTACGAGCAGTACTTC	-	-	TRBV4-2	TRBJ2-7
CASSTGQGPSPLHF	TGCGCCAGCAGCACGGGACAGGGCCCTTCACCCCTCCACTTT	TRBD1	few	TRBV4-3	TRBJ1-6
CASSPPEEHPYEQYF	TGTGCCAGCTCACCACCGGAGGAACACCCCTACGAGCAGTACTTC	-	once	TRBV18	TRBJ2-7
CASSIGGSNSPLHF	TGTGCCAGCAGCATCGGAGGGAGTAATTCACCCCTCCACTTT	-	-	TRBV5-4	TRBJ1-6
CASSPFGWGDSPLHF	TGCGCCAGCAGCCCATTCGGGTGGGGGGATTCACCCCTCCACTTT	-	-	TRBV5-1	TRBJ1-6
CASSPGTGRETQYF	TGTGCCAGCAGCCCGGGGACAGGGCGAGAGACCCAGTACTTC	TRBD1	once	TRBV7-3	TRBJ2-5
CASSLRQGSTDTQYF	TGCGCCAGCAGCTTGAGACAGGGGAGCACAGATACGCAGTATTTT	TRBD1	-	TRBV5-1	TRBJ2-3
CASSPTGKRQETQYF	TGTGCCAGCAGCCCAACAGGGAAGCGGCAAGAGACCCAGTACTTC	-	-	TRBV4-2	TRBJ2-5
CASSGTSGRMGSTDTQYF	TGCGCCAGCAGCGGGACTAGCGGGAGGATGGGAAGCACAGATACGCAGTATTTT	TRBD2	-	TRBV5-1	TRBJ2-3
CASSLDRGAYGYTF	TGTGCCAGTAGTCTGGACAGGGGAGCCTATGGCTACACCTTC	TRBD1	-	TRBV19	TRBJ1-2
CASSSIAGGEQFF	TGTGCCAGCAGCTCGATAGCGGGGGGTGAGCAGTTCTTC	TRBD2	-	TRBV11-2	TRBJ2-1
CASSLRDSYGYTF	TGTGCCAGCAGTCTCCGGGACAGCTATGGCTACACCTTC	TRBD1	-	TRBV27	TRBJ1-2
CASKGPSGGAGETQYF	TGTGCCAGCAAGGGGCCTAGCGGGGGGGCCGGCGAGACCCAGTACTTC	TRBD2	-	TRBV7-6	TRBJ2-5
CASILALQGSLFYGYTF	TGTGCCAGTATACTGGCATTACAGGGATCTCTCTTCTATGGCTACACCTTC	-	-	TRBV19	TRBJ1-2
CASSSYSYGYTF	TGTGCCAGCAGCTCCTACAGCTATGGCTACACCTTC	-	-	TRBV5-6	TRBJ1-2
CASSFSASTYQETQYF	TGTGCCAGCAGCTTCTCCGCTAGTACGTACCAAGAGACCCAGTACTTC	-	-	TRBV11-1	TRBJ2-5
CASSGFLAANTGELFF	TGCGCCAGCAGCGGATTCCTAGCGGCAAACACCGGGGAGCTGTTTTTT	TRBD2	-	TRBV5-1	TRBJ2-2
CASSLEARGASSPLHF	TGTGCCAGCAGCTTAGAGGCGCGGGGGGCAAGTTCACCCCTCCACTTT	-	-	TRBV7-6	TRBJ1-6
CASSPGPQETQYF	TGTGCCAGCAGTCCAGGGCCCCAAGAGACCCAGTACTTC	-	-	TRBV6-5	TRBJ2-5
CASSAEPSGRRNEQFF	TGTGCCAGCAGCGCGGAACCTAGCGGAAGGAGGAATGAGCAGTTCTTC	TRBD2	once	TRBV9	TRBJ2-1
CAWSEGIGELFF	TGTGCCTGGAGTGAGGGGATCGGGGAGCTGTTTTTT	-	-	TRBV30	TRBJ2-2
CAASTGGKDEQYF	TGTGCCGCCTCAACGGGAGGAAAGGACGAGCAGTACTTC	TRBD2	-	TRBV30	TRBJ2-7
CASSMGGLAGGNEQFF	TGTGCCAGTAGTATGGGGGGACTAGCGGGAGGGAATGAGCAGTTCTTC	TRBD2	-	TRBV19	TRBJ2-1
CASSYSGQATETQYF	TGTGCCAGCAGTTACTCGGGACAGGCGACTGAGACCCAGTACTTC	TRBD1	-	TRBV6-6	TRBJ2-5
CASSSQGLSGYTF	TGTGCCAGCAGCTCACAGGGTTTGAGTGGCTACACCTTC	-	-	TRBV11-1	TRBJ1-2
CASSGLAGYEQYF	TGTGCCAGTAGCGGACTAGCGGGATACGAGCAGTACTTC	TRBD2	-	TRBV19	TRBJ2-7
CASSLTFGSLTDTQYF	TGTGCCAGCAGTCTTACATTCGGGTCTCTCACAGATACGCAGTATTTT	-	-	TRBV9	TRBJ2-3